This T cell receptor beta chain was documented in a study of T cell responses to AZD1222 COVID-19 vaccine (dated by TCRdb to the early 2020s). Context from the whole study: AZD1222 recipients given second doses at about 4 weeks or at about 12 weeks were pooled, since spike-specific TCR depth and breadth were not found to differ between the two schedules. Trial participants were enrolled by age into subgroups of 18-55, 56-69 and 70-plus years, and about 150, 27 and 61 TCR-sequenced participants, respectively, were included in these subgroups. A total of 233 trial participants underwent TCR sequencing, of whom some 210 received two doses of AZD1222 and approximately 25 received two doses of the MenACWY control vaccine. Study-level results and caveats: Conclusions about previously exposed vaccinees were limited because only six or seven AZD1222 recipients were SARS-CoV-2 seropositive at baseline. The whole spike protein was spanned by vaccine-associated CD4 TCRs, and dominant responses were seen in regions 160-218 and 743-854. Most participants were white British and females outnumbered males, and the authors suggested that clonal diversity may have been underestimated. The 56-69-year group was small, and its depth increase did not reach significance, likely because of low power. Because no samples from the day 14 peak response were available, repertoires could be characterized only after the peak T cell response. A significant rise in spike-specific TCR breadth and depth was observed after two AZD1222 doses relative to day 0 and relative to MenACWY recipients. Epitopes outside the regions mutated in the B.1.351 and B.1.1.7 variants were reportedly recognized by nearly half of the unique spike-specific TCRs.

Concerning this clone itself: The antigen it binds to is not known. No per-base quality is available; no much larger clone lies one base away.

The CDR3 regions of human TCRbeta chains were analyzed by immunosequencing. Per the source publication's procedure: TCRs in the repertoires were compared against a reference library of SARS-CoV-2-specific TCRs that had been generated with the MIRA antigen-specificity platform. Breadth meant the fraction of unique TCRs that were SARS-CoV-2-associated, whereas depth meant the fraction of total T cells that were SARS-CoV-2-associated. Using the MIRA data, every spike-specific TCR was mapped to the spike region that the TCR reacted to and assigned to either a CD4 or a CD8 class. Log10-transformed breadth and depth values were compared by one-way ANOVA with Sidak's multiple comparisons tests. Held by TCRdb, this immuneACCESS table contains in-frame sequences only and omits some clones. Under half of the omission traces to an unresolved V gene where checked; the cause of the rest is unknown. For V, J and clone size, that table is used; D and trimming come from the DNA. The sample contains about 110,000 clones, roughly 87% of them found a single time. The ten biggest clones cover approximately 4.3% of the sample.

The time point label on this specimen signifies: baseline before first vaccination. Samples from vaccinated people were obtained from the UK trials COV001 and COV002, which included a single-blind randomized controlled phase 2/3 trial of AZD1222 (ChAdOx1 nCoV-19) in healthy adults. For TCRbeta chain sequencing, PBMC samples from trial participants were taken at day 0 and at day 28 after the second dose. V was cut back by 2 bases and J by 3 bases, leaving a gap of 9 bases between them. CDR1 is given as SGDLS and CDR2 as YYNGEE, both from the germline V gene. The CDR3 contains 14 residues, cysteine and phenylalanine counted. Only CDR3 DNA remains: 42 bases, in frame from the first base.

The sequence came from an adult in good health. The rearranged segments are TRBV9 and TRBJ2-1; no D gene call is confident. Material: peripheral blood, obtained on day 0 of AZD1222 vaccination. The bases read TGTGCCAGCAGCGTCCACTCGGGCTACAATGAGCAGTTCTTC. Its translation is CASSVHSGYNEQFF.